This T cell receptor (beta chain) was obtained from a study of PD-L1 blockade in urothelial cancer. Study context: Enrolled patients had been treated previously with 0 to 3 chemotherapy regimens.

Germline V lookup: CDR1 MNHEY, CDR2 SMNVEV (reference sequence). CDR3 length equals 15 residues. The ends were cut back, 5 bases at V and 8 bases at J, with 21 bases in the middle. With regard to this clone: The antigen is not known.

Time point denoted: pretreatment peripheral blood. Study-wide results and limits: Patients with below-median pretreatment blood clonality survived longer.

TCRdb keeps only in-frame clones here, not all; method: immunoSEQ multiplex PCR. The sample yields 130,000 or so clones, around 85% seen once. The rearrangement joins TRBV27 to TRBJ1-2, with D tentatively TRBD1 (6 bases). This clonotype was sampled from a man aged 45-65 years with urothelial cancer. Sequencing used PBMCs, obtained around atezolizumab (anti-PD-L1) treatment. This CDR3 reads CASSPANPTGAGYTF. The CDR3 coding sequence is TGTGCCAGCAGTCCGGCGAACCCGACAGGTGCCGGCTACACCTTC.